The rows below give T cell receptor beta chains drawn from one sample of a study of technical replicates of blood from several donors. Assay: immunoSEQ multiplex PCR; the TCRdb copy retains only in-frame clones and omits some. The data show fewer than 65,000 clones, over 75% seen once. Sequences were obtained from PBMCs. The receptors were gathered from a human donor in good health. Some clones in this sample may be carry-over from other donors' samples. Each CDR3 is given with its conserved first and last residue. Each record gives: CDR3 protein, V gene.

CASSVGRGEYEQYF | TRBV2
CASRGGGDEQFF | TRBV7-2
CASSQDGGGTEKLFF | TRBV4-3
CASSLAANTGIQYF | TRBV2
CAWSPSGTHGETQYF | TRBV30
CASSQRGGYGYTF | TRBV7-2
CAISPGGTAQRVDTQYF | TRBV10-3
CASSLPLRAGANVLTF | TRBV5-6
CASSESGGHNLYF | TRBV10-2
CASSQDWRLANLGEETQYF | TRBV4-3
CASSRQPNTGELFF | TRBV7-2
CASSLDVQDEQYF | TRBV5-6
CASSSPRGQVSYNEQFF | TRBV9
CASSLSTDTQYF | TRBV7-9
CASSSSLAGGPTDTQYF | TRBV5-4